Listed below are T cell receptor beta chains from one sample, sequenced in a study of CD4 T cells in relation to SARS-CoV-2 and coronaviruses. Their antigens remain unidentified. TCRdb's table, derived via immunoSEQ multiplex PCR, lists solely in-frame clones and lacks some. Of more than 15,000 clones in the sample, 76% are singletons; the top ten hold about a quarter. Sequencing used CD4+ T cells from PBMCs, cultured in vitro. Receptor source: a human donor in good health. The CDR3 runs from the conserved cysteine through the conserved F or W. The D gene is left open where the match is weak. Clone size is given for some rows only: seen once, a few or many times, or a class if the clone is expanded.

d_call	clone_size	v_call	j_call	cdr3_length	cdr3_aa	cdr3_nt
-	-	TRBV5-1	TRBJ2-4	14	CASSETPAGNIQYF	TGCGCCAGCAGCGAGACCCCCGCGGGAAACATTCAGTACTTC
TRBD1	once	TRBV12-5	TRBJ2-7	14	CASGLVQGAYEQYF	TGTGCTAGTGGTTTGGTTCAGGGGGCCTACGAGCAGTACTTC
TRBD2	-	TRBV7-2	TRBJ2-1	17	CASSLRLAGLSYNEQFF	TGTGCCAGCAGCTTGAGACTAGCGGGTTTAAGTTACAATGAGCAGTTCTTC
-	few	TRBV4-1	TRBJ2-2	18	CASSQVLRAGLESGELFF	TGCGCCAGCAGCCAAGTATTGCGGGCAGGGCTTGAGTCCGGGGAGCTGTTTTTT
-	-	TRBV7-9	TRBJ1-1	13	CASSLAGVTEAFF	TGTGCCAGCAGCTTAGCAGGGGTTACTGAAGCTTTCTTT
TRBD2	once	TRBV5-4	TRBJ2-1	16	CASSQPGLAGHNEQFF	TGTGCCAGCAGCCAGCCGGGACTAGCGGGACACAATGAGCAGTTCTTC
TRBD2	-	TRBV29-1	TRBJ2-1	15	CSVEGTSGRADEQFF	TGCAGCGTTGAAGGGACTAGCGGGAGGGCCGATGAGCAGTTCTTC
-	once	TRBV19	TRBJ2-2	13	CASNPMGTGELFF	TGTGCCAGTAATCCGATGGGAACCGGGGAGCTGTTTTTT
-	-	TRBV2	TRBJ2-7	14	CASSDQDPSYEQYF	TGTGCCAGCAGCGACCAGGATCCCTCCTACGAGCAGTACTTC
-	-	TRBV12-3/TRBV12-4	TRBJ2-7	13	CASSSSSSYEQYF	TGTGCCAGCAGTAGTTCGAGCTCCTACGAGCAGTACTTC
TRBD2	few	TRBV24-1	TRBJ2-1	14	CATSSGLAGNEQFF	TGTGCCACCAGTTCGGGACTAGCGGGAAATGAGCAGTTCTTC
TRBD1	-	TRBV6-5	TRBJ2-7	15	CASRSGTASIHEQYF	TGTGCCAGCAGATCCGGGACAGCTTCAATCCACGAGCAGTACTTC
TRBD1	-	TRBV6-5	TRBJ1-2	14	CASSQDRSNYGYTF	TGTGCCAGCAGTCAGGACAGGTCGAACTATGGCTACACCTTC
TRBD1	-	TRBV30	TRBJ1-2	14	CAWDRALGNYGYTF	TGTGCCTGGGACAGGGCCCTCGGGAACTATGGCTACACCTTC
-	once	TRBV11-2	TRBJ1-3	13	CASSRGGGNTIYF	TGTGCCAGCAGCCGTGGAGGCGGAAACACCATATATTTT
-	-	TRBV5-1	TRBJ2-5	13	CASSPGRRETQYF	TGCGCCAGCAGCCCGGGACGGCGGGAGACCCAGTACTTC
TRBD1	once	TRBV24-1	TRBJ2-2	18	CAERPGQGANGGTGELFF	TGTGCCGAAAGGCCGGGACAGGGGGCTAATGGAGGCACCGGGGAGCTGTTTTTT
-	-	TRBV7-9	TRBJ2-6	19	CASSSAQGRSYSGANVLTF	TGTGCCAGCAGCTCCGCTCAAGGCAGGTCCTACTCTGGGGCCAACGTCCTGACTTTC
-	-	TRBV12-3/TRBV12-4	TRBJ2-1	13	CASSYGSYNEQFF	TGTGCCAGCAGTTACGGTTCCTACAATGAGCAGTTCTTC
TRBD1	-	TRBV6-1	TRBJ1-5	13	CASSETGWEPQHF	TGTGCCAGCAGTGAGACAGGGTGGGAGCCCCAGCATTTT
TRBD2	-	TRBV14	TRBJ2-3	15	CASSQVLADTDTQYF	TGTGCCAGCAGCCAAGTTCTAGCGGACACAGATACGCAGTATTTT